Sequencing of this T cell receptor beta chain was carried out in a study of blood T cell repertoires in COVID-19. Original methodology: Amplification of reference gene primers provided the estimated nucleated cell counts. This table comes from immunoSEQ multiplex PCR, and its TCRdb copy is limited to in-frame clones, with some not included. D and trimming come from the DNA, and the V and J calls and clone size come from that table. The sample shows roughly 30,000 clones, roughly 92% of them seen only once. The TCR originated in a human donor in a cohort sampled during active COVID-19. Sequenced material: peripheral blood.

DNA for the CDR3: TGTGCCACCAGTGATTGGGAGGGAGATGGCTACACCTTC. Encoded protein: CATSDWEGDGYTF. The chain combines TRBV24-1 with TRBJ1-2; no reliable D call. The CDR3 loop spans 13 amino acids. Germline-derived CDR1 and CDR2 are KGHDR and SFDVKD. Trimming took off 2 bases at V and 6 bases at J, with 9 bases between the two ends.